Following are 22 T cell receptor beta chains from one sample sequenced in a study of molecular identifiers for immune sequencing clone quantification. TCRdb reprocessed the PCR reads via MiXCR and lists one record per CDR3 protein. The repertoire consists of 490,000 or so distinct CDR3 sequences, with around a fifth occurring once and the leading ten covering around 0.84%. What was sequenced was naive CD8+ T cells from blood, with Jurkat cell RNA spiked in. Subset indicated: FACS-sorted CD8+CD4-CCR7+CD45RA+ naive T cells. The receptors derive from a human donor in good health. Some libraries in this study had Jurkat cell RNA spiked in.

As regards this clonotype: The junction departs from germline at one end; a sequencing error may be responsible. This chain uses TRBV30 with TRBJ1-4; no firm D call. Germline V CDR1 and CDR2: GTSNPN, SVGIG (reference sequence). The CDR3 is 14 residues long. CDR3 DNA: TGTGCCCGGAGTGAGGGAGCAACTAATGAAAAACTGTTTTTT. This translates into CARSEGATNEKLFF. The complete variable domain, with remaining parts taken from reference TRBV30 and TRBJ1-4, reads SQTIHQWPATLVQPVGSPLSLECTVEGTSNPNLYWYRQAAGRGLQLLFYSVGIGQISSEVPQNLSASRPQDRQFILSSKKLLLSDSGFYLCARSEGATNEKLFFGSGTQLSVL.

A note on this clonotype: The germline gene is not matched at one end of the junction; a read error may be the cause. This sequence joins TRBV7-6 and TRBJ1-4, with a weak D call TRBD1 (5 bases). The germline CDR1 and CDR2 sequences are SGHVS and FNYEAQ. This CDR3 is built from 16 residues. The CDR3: CASSGRIGGTNEKPFF. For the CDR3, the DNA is TGTGCCAGCAGCGGAAGAATTGGGGGAACTAATGAAAAACCGTTTTTT. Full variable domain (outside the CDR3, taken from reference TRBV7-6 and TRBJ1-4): GAGVSQSPRYKVTKRGQDVALRCDPISGHVSLYWYRQALGQGPEFLTYFNYEAQQDKSGLPNDRFSAERPEGSISTLTIQRTEQRDSAMYRCASSGRIGGTNEKPFFGSGTQLSVL.

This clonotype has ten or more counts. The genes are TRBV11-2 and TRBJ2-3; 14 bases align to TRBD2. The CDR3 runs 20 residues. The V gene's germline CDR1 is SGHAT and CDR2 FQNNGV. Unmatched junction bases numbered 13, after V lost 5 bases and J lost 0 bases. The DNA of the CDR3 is TGTGCCAGCAGCAGGCGTCCGGGACTAGCGGGGGACACTAGCACAGATACGCAGTATTTT. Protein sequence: CASSRRPGLAGDTSTDTQYF.

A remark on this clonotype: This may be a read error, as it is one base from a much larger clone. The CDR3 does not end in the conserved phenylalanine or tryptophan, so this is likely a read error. The CDR3 reads CASSPPRAGNQPQHL. For the CDR3, the DNA is TGTGCCAGCAGCCCCCCCAGGGCCGGCAATCAGCCCCAGCATCTT. V is TRBV12-3 or TRBV12-4 and J is TRBJ1-5, with a weak D call TRBD1 (5 bases). This CDR3 has 15 amino acids. With 6 bases removed from V and 2 bases from J, the gap between germline ends came to 14 bases.

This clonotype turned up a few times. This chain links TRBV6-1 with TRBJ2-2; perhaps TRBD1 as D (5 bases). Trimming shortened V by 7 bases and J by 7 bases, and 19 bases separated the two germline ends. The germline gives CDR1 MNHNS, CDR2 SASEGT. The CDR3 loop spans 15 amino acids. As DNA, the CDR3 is TGTGCCAGCAAAGAGTTCTACAGGTTTAACGGGGAGCTGTTTTTT. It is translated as CASKEFYRFNGELFF.

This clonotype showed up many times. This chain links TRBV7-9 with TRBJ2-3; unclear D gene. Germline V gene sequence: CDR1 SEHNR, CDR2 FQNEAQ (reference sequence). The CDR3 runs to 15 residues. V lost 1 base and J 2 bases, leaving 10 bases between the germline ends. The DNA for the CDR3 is TGTGCCAGCAGCTTAGTAACCGGATACACAGATACGCAGTATTTT. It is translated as CASSLVTGYTDTQYF.

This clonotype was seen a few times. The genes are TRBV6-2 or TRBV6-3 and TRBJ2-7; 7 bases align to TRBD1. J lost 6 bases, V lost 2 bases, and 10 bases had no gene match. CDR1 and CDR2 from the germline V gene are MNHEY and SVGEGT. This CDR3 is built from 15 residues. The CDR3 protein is CASSYPTGPKGEQYF. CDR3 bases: TGTGCCAGCAGTTACCCGACAGGGCCGAAGGGCGAGCAGTACTTC.

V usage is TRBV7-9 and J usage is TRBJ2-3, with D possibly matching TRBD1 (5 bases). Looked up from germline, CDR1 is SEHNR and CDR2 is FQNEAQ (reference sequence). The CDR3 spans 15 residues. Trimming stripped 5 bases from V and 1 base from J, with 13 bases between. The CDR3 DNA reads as TGTGCCAGCAGCCAGGACAACTTTCGCACAGATACGCAGTATTTT. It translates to CASSQDNFRTDTQYF.

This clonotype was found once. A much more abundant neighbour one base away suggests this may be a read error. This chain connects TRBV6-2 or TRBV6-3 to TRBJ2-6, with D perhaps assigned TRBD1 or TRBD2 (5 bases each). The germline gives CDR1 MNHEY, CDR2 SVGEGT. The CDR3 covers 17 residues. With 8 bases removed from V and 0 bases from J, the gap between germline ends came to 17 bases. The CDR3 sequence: CASGTPGTSSGANVLTF. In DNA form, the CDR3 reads TGTGCCAGCGGTACCCCGGGGACCAGCTCTGGGGCCAACGTCCTGACTTTC.

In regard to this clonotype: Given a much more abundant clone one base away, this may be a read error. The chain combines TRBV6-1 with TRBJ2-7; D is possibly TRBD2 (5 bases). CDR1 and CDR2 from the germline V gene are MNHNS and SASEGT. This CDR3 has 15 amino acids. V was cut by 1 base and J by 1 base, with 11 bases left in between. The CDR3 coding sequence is TGTGCCAGCAGTGAAGGTCCAGGAGGTTCCTACGAGCAGTACTTC. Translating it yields CASSEGPGGSYEQYF.

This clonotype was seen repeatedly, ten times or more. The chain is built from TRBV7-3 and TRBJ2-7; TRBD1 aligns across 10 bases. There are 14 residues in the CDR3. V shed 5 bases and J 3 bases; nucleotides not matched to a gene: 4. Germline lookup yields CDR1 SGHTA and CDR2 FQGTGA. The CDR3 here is CASSQGTGDYEQYF. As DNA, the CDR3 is TGTGCCAGCAGCCAAGGGACAGGGGACTACGAGCAGTACTTC.

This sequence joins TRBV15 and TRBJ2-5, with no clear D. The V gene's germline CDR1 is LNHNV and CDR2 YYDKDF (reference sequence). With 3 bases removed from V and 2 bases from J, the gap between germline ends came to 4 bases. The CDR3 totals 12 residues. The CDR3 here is CATSRGQETQYF. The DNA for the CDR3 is TGTGCCACCAGCAGGGGACAAGAGACCCAGTACTTC.

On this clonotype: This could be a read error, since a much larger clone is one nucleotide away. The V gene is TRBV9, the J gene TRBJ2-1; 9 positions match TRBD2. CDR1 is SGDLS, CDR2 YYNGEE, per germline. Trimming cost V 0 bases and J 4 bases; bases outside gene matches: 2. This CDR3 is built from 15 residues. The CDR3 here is CASSVGGRAYNEQFF. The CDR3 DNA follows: TGTGCCAGCAGCGTAGGCGGGAGGGCGTACAATGAGCAGTTCTTC.

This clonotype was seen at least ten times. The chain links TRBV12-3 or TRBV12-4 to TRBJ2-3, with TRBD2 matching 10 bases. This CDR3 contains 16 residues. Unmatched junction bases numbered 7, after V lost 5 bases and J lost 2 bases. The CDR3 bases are TGTGCCAGCAGTCTCCAACTAGCGGGGCTCACAGATACGCAGTATTTT. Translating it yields CASSLQLAGLTDTQYF.

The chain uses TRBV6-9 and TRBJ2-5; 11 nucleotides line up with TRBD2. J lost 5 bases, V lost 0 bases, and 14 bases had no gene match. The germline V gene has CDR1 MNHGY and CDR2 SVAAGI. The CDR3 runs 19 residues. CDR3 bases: TGTGCCAGCAGTTATTCTACGATAATAGCGGGAGGGCCGTATGAGACCCAGTACTTC. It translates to CASSYSTIIAGGPYETQYF.

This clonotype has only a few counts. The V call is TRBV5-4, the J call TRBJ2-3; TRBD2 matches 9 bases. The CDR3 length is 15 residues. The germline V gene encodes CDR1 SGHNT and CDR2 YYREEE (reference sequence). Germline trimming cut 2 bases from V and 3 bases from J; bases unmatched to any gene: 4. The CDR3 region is CASSFSSGVTDTQYF. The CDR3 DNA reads TGTGCCAGCAGCTTCTCTAGCGGGGTTACAGATACGCAGTATTTT. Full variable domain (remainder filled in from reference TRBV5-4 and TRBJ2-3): ETGVTQSPTHLIKTRGQQVTLRCSSQSGHNTVSWYQQALGQGPQFIFQYYREEENGRGNFPPRFSGLQFPNYSSELNVNALELDDSALYLCASSFSSGVTDTQYFGPGTRLTVL.

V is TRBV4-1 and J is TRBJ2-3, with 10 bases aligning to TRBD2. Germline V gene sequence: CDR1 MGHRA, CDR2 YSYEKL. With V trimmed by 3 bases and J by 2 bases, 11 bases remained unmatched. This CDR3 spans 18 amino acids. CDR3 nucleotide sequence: TGCGCCAGCAGCCACCAAGTTAGCGGGGGGCTACACACAGATACGCAGTATTTT. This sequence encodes CASSHQVSGGLHTDTQYF.

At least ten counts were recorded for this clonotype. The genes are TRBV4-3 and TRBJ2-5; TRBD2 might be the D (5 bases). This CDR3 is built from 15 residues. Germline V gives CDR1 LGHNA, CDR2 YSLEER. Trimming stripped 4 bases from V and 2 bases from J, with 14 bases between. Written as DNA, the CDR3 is TGCGCCAGCAGCCTAATTACCGGGGTTCAAGAGACCCAGTACTTC. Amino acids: CASSLITGVQETQYF.

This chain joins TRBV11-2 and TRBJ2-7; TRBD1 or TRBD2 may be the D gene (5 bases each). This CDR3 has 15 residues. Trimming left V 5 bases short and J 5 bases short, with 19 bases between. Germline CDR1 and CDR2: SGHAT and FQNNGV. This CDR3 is CASSIGAKSGNEQYF. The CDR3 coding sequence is TGTGCCAGCAGCATAGGGGCGAAATCGGGGAACGAGCAGTACTTC. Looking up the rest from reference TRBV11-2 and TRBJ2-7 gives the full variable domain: EAGVAQSPRYKIIEKRQSVAFWCNPISGHATLYWYQQILGQGPKLLIQFQNNGVVDDSQLPKDRFSAERLKGVDSTLKIQPAKLEDSAVYLCASSIGAKSGNEQYFGPGTRLTVT.

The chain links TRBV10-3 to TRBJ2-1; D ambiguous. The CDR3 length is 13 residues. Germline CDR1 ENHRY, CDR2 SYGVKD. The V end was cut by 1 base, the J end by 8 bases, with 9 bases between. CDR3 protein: CAISEFTSDEQFF. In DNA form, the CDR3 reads TGTGCCATCAGTGAGTTCACGAGCGATGAGCAGTTCTTC.

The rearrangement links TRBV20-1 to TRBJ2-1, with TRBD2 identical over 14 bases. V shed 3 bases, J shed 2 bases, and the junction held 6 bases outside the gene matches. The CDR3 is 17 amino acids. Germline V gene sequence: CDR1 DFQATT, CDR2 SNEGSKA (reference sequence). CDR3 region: CSARGTSGGSPYNEQFF. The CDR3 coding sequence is TGCAGTGCTAGGGGGACTAGCGGGGGTAGCCCCTACAATGAGCAGTTCTTC.

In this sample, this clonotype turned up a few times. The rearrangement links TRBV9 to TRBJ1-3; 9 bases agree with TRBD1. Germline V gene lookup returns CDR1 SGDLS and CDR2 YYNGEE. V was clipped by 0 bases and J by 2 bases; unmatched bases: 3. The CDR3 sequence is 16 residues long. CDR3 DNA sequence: TGTGCCAGCAGCGTAGGGACAGGGGTTGCTGGAAACACCATATATTTT. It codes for CASSVGTGVAGNTIYF.